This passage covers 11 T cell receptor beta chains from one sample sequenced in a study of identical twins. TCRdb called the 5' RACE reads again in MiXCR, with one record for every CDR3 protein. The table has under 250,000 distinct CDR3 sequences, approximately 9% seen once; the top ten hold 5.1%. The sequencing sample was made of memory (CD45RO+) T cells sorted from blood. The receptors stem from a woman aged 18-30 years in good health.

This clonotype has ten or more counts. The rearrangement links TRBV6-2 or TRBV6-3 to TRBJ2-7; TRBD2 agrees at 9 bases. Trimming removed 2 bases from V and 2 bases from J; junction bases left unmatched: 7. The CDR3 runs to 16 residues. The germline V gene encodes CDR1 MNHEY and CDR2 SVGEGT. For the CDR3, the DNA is TGTGCCAGCAGTTACCATGAAGTAGCGGGAGCCTACGAGCAGTACTTC. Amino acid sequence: CASSYHEVAGAYEQYF.

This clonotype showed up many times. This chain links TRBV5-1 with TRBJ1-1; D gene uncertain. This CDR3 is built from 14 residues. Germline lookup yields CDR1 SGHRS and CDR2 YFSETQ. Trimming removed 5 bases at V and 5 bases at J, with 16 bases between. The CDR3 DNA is TGCGCCAGCAGAAACATAGAGGGTACAACTGAAGCTTTCTTT. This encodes CASRNIEGTTEAFF.

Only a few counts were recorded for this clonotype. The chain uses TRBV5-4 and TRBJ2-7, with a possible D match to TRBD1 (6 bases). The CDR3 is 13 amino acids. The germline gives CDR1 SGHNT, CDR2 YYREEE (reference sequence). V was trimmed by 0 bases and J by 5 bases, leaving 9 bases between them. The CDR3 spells CASSLDRVDEQYF. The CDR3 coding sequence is TGTGCCAGCAGCTTGGACAGGGTCGACGAGCAGTACTTC. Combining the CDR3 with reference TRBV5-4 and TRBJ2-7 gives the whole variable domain ETGVTQSPTHLIKTRGQQVTLRCSSQSGHNTVSWYQQALGQGPQFIFQYYREEENGRGNFPPRFSGLQFPNYSSELNVNALELDDSALYLCASSLDRVDEQYFGPGTRLTVT.

The CDR3 spells CASSVGDTSYEQYF. In nucleotides, the CDR3 is TGTGCCAGCAGCGTAGGGGACACCTCCTACGAGCAGTACTTC. This chain links TRBV9 with TRBJ2-7; TRBD1 might be the D (6 bases). CDR1 is SGDLS and CDR2 is YYNGEE in the germline V gene. The CDR3 consists of 14 residues. The V and J ends lost 0 bases and 0 bases respectively, with 7 bases between them.

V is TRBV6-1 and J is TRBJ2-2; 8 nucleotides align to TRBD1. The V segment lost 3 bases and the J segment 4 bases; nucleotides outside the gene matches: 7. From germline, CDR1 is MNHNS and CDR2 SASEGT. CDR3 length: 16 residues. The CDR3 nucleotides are TGTGCCAGCAGTGAGACAGGGGTGGGAAGCACCGGGGAGCTGTTTTTT. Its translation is CASSETGVGSTGELFF.

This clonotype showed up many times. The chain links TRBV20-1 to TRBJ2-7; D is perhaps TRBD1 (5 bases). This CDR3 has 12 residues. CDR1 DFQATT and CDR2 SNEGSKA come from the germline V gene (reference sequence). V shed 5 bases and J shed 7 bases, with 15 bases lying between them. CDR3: CSARRTFGEQYF. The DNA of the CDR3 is TGCAGTGCTCGCAGGACATTTGGGGAGCAGTACTTC.

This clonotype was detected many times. This CDR3 is CASTDLAINEQFF. The CDR3 DNA is TGTGCCAGCACCGATCTAGCGATCAATGAGCAGTTCTTC. The genes are TRBV12-3 or TRBV12-4 and TRBJ2-1; possibly TRBD2 for D (6 bases). The CDR3 spans 13 residues. V lost 7 bases to trimming and J lost 6 bases, with 13 bases between them.

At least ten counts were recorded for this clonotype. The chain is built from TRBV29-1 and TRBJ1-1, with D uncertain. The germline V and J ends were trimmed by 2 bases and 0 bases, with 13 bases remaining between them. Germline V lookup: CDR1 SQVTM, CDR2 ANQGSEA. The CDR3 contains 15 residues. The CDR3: CSVEPLSGMNTEAFF. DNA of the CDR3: TGCAGCGTTGAACCTTTGTCTGGGATGAACACTGAAGCTTTCTTT.

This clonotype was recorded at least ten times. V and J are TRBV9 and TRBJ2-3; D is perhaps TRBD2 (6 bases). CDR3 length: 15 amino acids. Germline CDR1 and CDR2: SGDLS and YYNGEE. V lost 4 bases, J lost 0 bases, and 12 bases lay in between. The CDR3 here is CASSSGTASTDTQYF. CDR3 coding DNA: TGTGCCAGCAGCTCCGGGACTGCGAGCACAGATACGCAGTATTTT.

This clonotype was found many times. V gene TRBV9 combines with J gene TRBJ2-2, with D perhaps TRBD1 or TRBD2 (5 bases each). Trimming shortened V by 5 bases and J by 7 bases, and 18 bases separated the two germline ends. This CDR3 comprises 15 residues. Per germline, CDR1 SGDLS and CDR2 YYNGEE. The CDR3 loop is CASSWGPAMGGELFF. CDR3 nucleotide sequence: TGTGCCAGCAGTTGGGGACCAGCTATGGGCGGGGAGCTGTTTTTT.

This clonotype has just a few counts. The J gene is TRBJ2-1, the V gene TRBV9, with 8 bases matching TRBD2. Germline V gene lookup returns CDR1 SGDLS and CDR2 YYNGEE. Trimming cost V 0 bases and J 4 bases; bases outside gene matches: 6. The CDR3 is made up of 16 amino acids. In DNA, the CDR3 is TGTGCCAGCAGCGTAGATAGAACTAGCGGATACAATGAGCAGTTCTTC. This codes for CASSVDRTSGYNEQFF.